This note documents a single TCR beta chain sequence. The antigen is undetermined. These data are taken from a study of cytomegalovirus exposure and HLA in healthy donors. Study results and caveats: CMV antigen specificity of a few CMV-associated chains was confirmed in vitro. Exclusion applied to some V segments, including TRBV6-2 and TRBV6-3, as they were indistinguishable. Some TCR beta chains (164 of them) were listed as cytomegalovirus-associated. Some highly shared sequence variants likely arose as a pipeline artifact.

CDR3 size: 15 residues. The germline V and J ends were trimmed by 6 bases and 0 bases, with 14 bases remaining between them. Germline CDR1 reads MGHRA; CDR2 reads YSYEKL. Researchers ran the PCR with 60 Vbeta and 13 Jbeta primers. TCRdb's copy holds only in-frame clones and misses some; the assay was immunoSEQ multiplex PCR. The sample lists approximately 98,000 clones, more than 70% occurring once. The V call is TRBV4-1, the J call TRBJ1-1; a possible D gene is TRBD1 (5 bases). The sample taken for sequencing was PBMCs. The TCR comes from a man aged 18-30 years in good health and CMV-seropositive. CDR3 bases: TGCGCCAGCAGTCACCCGGGGGATTTGAACACTGAAGCTTTCTTT. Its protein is CASSHPGDLNTEAFF.